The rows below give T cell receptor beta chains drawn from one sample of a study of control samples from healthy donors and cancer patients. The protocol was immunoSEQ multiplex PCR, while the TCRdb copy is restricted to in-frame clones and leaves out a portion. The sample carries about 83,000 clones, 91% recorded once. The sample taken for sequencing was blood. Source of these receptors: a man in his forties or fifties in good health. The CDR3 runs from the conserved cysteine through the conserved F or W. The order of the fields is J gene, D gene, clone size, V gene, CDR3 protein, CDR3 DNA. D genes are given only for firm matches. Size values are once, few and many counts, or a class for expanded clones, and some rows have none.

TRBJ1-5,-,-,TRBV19,CASKGGLINSNQPQHF,TGTGCCAGTAAGGGTGGACTGATCAATAGCAATCAGCCCCAGCATTTT
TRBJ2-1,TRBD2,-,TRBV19,CASSPRLADNEQFF,TGTGCCAGTAGTCCCCGACTAGCGGATAATGAGCAGTTCTTC
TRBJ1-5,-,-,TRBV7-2,CASSLIGGPGNQPQHF,TGTGCCAGCAGCTTGATCGGAGGGCCCGGCAATCAGCCCCAGCATTTT
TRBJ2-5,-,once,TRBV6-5,CASSYSLTQYF,TGTGCCAGCAGTTACTCGCTGACCCAGTACTTC
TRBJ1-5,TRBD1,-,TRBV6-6,CASSRTTGYNQPQHF,TGTGCCAGCAGTCGAACGACAGGGTACAATCAGCCCCAGCATTTT
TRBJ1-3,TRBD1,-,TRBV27,CASSSGQGPGNTIYF,TGTGCCAGCAGTTCCGGACAGGGGCCAGGAAACACCATATATTTT
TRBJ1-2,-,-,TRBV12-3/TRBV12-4,CASSLAGGGGYTF,TGTGCCAGCAGTTTAGCCGGAGGTGGTGGCTACACCTTC
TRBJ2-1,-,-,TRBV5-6,CASSLLRGGSYNEQFF,TGTGCCAGCAGCCTTTTAAGGGGGGGCTCCTACAATGAGCAGTTCTTC
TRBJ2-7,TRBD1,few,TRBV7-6,CASSLGPGGNDEQYF,TGTGCCAGCAGCTTAGGGCCAGGGGGCAACGACGAGCAGTACTTC
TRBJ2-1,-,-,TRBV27,CASSLGLAGGEQFF,TGTGCCAGCAGTTTAGGGCTGGCTGGGGGTGAGCAGTTCTTC
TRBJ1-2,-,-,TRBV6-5,CASSYSGRNYGYTF,TGTGCCAGCAGTTACTCTGGACGGAACTATGGCTACACCTTC
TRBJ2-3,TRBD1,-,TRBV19,CASSMGTGGPSTDTQYF,TGTGCCAGTAGTATGGGGACAGGGGGGCCTAGCACAGATACGCAGTATTTT
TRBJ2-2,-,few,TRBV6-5,CASSLTRETGELFF,TGTGCCAGCAGTCTAACTAGAGAAACCGGGGAGCTGTTTTTT
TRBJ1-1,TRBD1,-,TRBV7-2,CASSLTGGTTEAFF,TGTGCCAGCAGCTTAACAGGGGGCACGACTGAAGCTTTCTTT
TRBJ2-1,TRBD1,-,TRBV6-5,CASTGQGYEQFF,TGTGCCAGCACGGGACAGGGGTATGAGCAGTTCTTC
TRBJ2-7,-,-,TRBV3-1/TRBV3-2,CASSQGPGGIYEQYF,TGTGCCAGCAGCCAAGGGCCAGGAGGGATCTACGAGCAGTACTTC
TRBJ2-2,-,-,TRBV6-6,CASSRDLNTGELFF,TGTGCCAGCAGTCGGGACTTAAACACCGGGGAGCTGTTTTTT
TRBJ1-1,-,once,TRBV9,CASSWATNTEAFF,TGTGCCAGCAGCTGGGCGACGAACACTGAAGCTTTCTTT
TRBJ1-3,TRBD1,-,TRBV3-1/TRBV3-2,CASSFHDRARNTIYF,TGTGCCAGCAGCTTCCACGACAGGGCTCGAAACACCATATATTTT
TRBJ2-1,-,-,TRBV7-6,CASSLEGWDEQFF,TGTGCCAGCAGCTTAGAGGGTTGGGATGAGCAGTTCTTC
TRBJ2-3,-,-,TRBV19,CASSPDHFTDTQYF,TGTGCCAGTAGTCCTGACCATTTCACAGATACGCAGTATTTT
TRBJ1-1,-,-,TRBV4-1,CASSREGGLGTEAFF,TGCGCCAGCAGCCGGGAAGGGGGGCTCGGGACTGAAGCTTTCTTT
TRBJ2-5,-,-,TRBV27,CASSFRGGFQETQYF,TGTGCCAGCAGTTTCCGGGGCGGGTTCCAAGAGACCCAGTACTTC
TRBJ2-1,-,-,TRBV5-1,CASSFSRGVGNEQFF,TGCGCCAGCAGCTTTTCCCGGGGAGTTGGCAATGAGCAGTTCTTC
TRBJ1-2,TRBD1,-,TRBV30,CAWSNTGAYGYTF,TGTGCCTGGAGTAATACAGGGGCCTATGGCTACACCTTC
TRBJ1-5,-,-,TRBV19,CASSMVSGSRNQPQHF,TGTGCCAGTAGTATGGTTAGTGGCAGCCGGAATCAGCCCCAGCATTTT